This TCR beta chain was found in a study of blood T cells in healthy people across ages. Primers used in a second PCR of about 6 to 11 cycles were a sample-barcoded 5' primer and a J-beta primer mix. Each CDR3 protein gets one entry after TCRdb re-called the 5' RACE reads with MiXCR. The sample includes fewer than 800,000 distinct CDR3 sequences, 32% seen only once; the top ten take 15%. This CDR3 has 13 residues. Trimming took off 3 bases at V and 3 bases at J, with 8 bases between the two ends. Germline V lookup: CDR1 LNHNV, CDR2 YYDKDF (reference sequence). The table lists this clonotype with many counts.

V usage is TRBV15 and J usage is TRBJ2-5, with D tentatively TRBD1 (6 bases). The sequence came from a woman older than 75 in good health. Specimen: blood. Here the CDR3 reads CATSSRDKETQYF. Here the CDR3 DNA reads TGTGCCACCAGCAGCCGGGACAAAGAGACCCAGTACTTC.